This T cell receptor beta chain originates from a study of human T cells and chemical hapten exposure. For the study at large: Largely, small differences in pooled library volume made per-sample TCR yields vary. General study results and limits: With regard to DPC sensitization, TCRs above 1 in 1000 frequency did not change.

TCRdb reprocessed the RACE reads with MiXCR, giving one entry per CDR3 protein. Of over 150,000 distinct CDR3 sequences in the sample, roughly 26% were seen once. This clonotype turned up a few times. Its antigen is unidentified. Germline CDR1 reads LGHNA; CDR2 reads YSLEER. V was cut by 0 bases and J by 4 bases, with 5 bases left in between. This CDR3 contains 13 residues. Time point given: patch test 3, about 24 weeks after DPC sensitization. Stated treatment: therapeutic diphenylcyclopropenone sensitization with weekly scalp DPC. Unfractionated whole blood yielded the extracted total RNA. The receptor's source is a woman between 18 and 29 years old with alopecia areata. Some clones in this sample may be carry-over from other donors' samples. Source: whole blood, taken in connection with sensitization to the hapten diphenylcyclopropenone (DPC). V is TRBV4-3 and J is TRBJ2-3; D call uncertain. The CDR3 reads CASSQDTPDTQYF. CDR3 nucleotide sequence: TGCGCCAGCAGCCAAGATACGCCAGATACGCAGTATTTT.